This is a list of T cell receptor beta chains from one sample in a study of Ad26.COV2.S vaccination and SARS-CoV-2 variants. Measured with immunoSEQ multiplex PCR; TCRdb has only the in-frame clones, and not every one. The sample holds some 480,000 clones, 87% seen once. The material was peripheral blood, obtained in a trial of Ad26.COV2.S vaccine versus placebo. The receptors were sampled from a person between 18 and 65 years old who received the Ad26.COV2.S COVID-19 vaccine or a placebo. Each CDR3 is given with its conserved first and last residue. Fields, in order: clone size, J gene, V gene, D gene, CDR3 protein, CDR3 DNA. D genes are given only for firm matches. The size of a clone is reported for some rows only, either as once, few or many, or as a class for expanded clones.

size: few; J: TRBJ2-7; V: TRBV18; D: TRBD2; CDR3: CASSPLAGESSYEQYF; DNA: TGTGCCAGCTCACCACTAGCGGGAGAGAGCTCCTACGAGCAGTACTTC
size: -; J: TRBJ2-6; V: TRBV18; D: -; CDR3: CASSPRGGSGANVLTF; DNA: TGTGCCAGCTCACCGAGGGGTGGCTCTGGGGCCAACGTCCTGACTTTC
size: -; J: TRBJ2-7; V: TRBV9; D: -; CDR3: CASSSTGAWGIEQYF; DNA: TGTGCCAGCAGCTCAACAGGAGCCTGGGGTATCGAGCAGTACTTC
size: -; J: TRBJ1-1; V: TRBV30; D: -; CDR3: CAWTRARLLQHTEAFF; DNA: TGTGCCTGGACAAGGGCTCGTTTGTTACAACACACTGAAGCTTTCTTT
size: -; J: TRBJ1-5; V: TRBV27; D: -; CDR3: CASTTGYQPQHF; DNA: TGTGCCAGCACTACAGGGTATCAGCCCCAGCATTTT
size: -; J: TRBJ2-1; V: TRBV6-5; D: -; CDR3: CASSRRGANNEQFF; DNA: TGTGCCAGCAGCCGACGGGGGGCCAACAATGAGCAGTTCTTC
size: -; J: TRBJ2-2; V: TRBV11-2; D: -; CDR3: CASSLVVLRGELFF; DNA: TGTGCCAGCAGCTTGGTCGTTCTACGGGGGGAGCTGTTTTTT
size: -; J: TRBJ2-7; V: TRBV18; D: -; CDR3: CASSISSVALGSYEQYF; DNA: TGTGCCAGCTCTATTTCTTCGGTGGCCTTAGGATCCTACGAGCAGTACTTC
size: -; J: TRBJ1-2; V: TRBV7-8; D: -; CDR3: CASSFNRRVRDYGYTF; DNA: TGTGCCAGCAGCTTTAACCGGAGAGTTAGGGACTATGGCTACACCTTC
size: once; J: TRBJ1-1; V: TRBV9; D: -; CDR3: CASSSALMNTEAFF; DNA: TGTGCCAGCAGCTCGGCCTTAATGAACACTGAAGCTTTCTTT
size: -; J: TRBJ1-1; V: TRBV28; D: -; CDR3: CASSLTDGRTEAFF; DNA: TGTGCCAGCAGTTTGACTGACGGCCGGACTGAAGCTTTCTTT
size: -; J: TRBJ2-2; V: TRBV11-2; D: -; CDR3: CASSLGFGVPGELFF; DNA: TGTGCCAGCAGCTTAGGGTTCGGGGTACCCGGGGAGCTGTTTTTT
size: -; J: TRBJ2-7; V: TRBV27; D: TRBD1; CDR3: CASSPRRDRGLGSEQYF; DNA: TGTGCCAGCAGCCCCCGCCGGGACAGGGGGTTAGGAAGCGAGCAGTACTTC
size: -; J: TRBJ2-1; V: TRBV2; D: -; CDR3: CASRRGVTGNNEQFF; DNA: TGTGCCTCCCGGAGGGGGGTGACAGGAAACAATGAGCAGTTCTTC
size: -; J: TRBJ2-7; V: TRBV5-6; D: TRBD1; CDR3: CASRRHRGHYEQYF; DNA: TGTGCCAGCAGAAGACACAGGGGGCATTACGAGCAGTACTTC
size: -; J: TRBJ1-3; V: TRBV2; D: -; CDR3: CASSESSKTLVF; DNA: TGTGCCAGCAGTGAATCTTCCAAGACCCTGGTTTTT
size: -; J: TRBJ2-7; V: TRBV7-9; D: -; CDR3: CASSAREHEQYF; DNA: TGTGCCAGCAGCGCCCGAGAACACGAGCAGTACTTC
size: -; J: TRBJ2-6; V: TRBV7-8; D: -; CDR3: CATGSGRRGSGANVLTF; DNA: TGTGCCACCGGTTCTGGCAGGCGTGGCTCTGGGGCCAACGTCCTGACTTTC
size: few; J: TRBJ1-4; V: TRBV6-1; D: -; CDR3: CASSEIRGFAEKLFF; DNA: TGTGCCAGCAGTGAAATAAGAGGGTTTGCTGAAAAACTGTTTTTT
size: -; J: TRBJ1-5; V: TRBV6-1; D: -; CDR3: CASSEGSVQPQHF; DNA: TGTGCCAGCAGTGAAGGGTCGGTTCAGCCCCAGCATTTT
size: once; J: TRBJ2-3; V: TRBV12-3/TRBV12-4; D: -; CDR3: CASRTSVDTQYF; DNA: TGTGCCAGCAGGACTAGTGTGGATACGCAGTATTTT
size: once; J: TRBJ2-1; V: TRBV30; D: TRBD2; CDR3: CAWSVGASGRRHGEQFF; DNA: TGTGCCTGGAGTGTAGGGGCTAGCGGGAGGAGGCATGGTGAGCAGTTCTTC
size: -; J: TRBJ2-2; V: TRBV4-2; D: -; CDR3: CASGDWAGELFF; DNA: TGTGCCAGCGGAGATTGGGCCGGGGAGCTGTTTTTT
size: -; J: TRBJ1-5; V: TRBV3-1/TRBV3-2; D: TRBD1; CDR3: CASSQTSGTGEKPQHF; DNA: TGTGCCAGCAGCCAGACGAGTGGGACAGGGGAGAAGCCCCAGCATTTT
size: -; J: TRBJ1-6; V: TRBV5-1; D: -; CDR3: CASSLAGGHVNSPLHF; DNA: TGCGCCAGCAGCTTGGCTGGGGGACACGTGAATTCACCCCTCCACTTT
size: -; J: TRBJ1-2; V: TRBV28; D: -; CDR3: CASSLAGAGYTF; DNA: TGTGCCAGCAGTTTGGCAGGGGCCGGCTACACCTTC
size: once; J: TRBJ1-1; V: TRBV10-3; D: -; CDR3: CAISELGTEAFF; DNA: TGTGCCATCAGTGAGCTTGGGACTGAAGCTTTCTTT
size: few; J: TRBJ2-3; V: TRBV5-1; D: -; CDR3: CASSLAGYTTDTQYF; DNA: TGCGCCAGCAGCTTGGCTGGGTATACCACAGATACGCAGTATTTT
size: -; J: TRBJ1-2; V: TRBV24-1; D: -; CDR3: CATSDPSGFGGYTF; DNA: TGTGCCACCAGTGATCCTTCAGGTTTCGGCGGCTACACCTTC
size: once; J: TRBJ2-7; V: TRBV5-1; D: -; CDR3: CASSQSRDEQYF; DNA: TGCGCCAGCAGCCAAAGTAGGGACGAGCAGTACTTC
size: many; J: TRBJ1-5; V: TRBV6-5; D: -; CDR3: CASTWIQGSEPQHF; DNA: TGTGCCAGCACCTGGATTCAGGGGTCTGAGCCCCAGCATTTT
size: -; J: TRBJ1-1; V: TRBV28; D: -; CDR3: CASKGGWTEAFF; DNA: TGTGCCTCCAAGGGGGGGTGGACTGAAGCTTTCTTT
size: -; J: TRBJ1-1; V: TRBV2; D: -; CDR3: CASSRQSLNTEAFF; DNA: TGTGCCAGCAGTAGACAGTCCTTGAACACTGAAGCTTTCTTT
size: once; J: TRBJ2-5; V: TRBV29-1; D: TRBD1; CDR3: CSVRQGSETQYF; DNA: TGCAGCGTCCGACAGGGTTCGGAGACCCAGTACTTC
size: -; J: TRBJ2-7; V: TRBV7-2; D: TRBD2; CDR3: CASSSPQTRAGAPYEQYF; DNA: TGTGCCAGCAGCTCACCTCAGACCAGAGCGGGAGCGCCCTACGAGCAGTACTTC
size: -; J: TRBJ1-2; V: TRBV30; D: -; CDR3: CAWSTGPYGYTF; DNA: TGTGCCTGGTCGACAGGCCCCTATGGCTACACCTTC
size: once; J: TRBJ1-5; V: TRBV19; D: -; CDR3: CASSISDGNQPQHF; DNA: TGTGCCAGTAGTATTTCCGACGGCAATCAGCCCCAGCATTTT
size: -; J: TRBJ1-5; V: TRBV28; D: -; CDR3: CASSETVQPQHF; DNA: TGTGCCAGCAGTGAGACCGTCCAGCCCCAGCATTTT
size: -; J: TRBJ2-2; V: TRBV5-4; D: -; CDR3: CASSLVGPNTGELFF; DNA: TGTGCCAGCAGCTTGGTGGGCCCTAACACCGGGGAGCTGTTTTTT
size: -; J: TRBJ2-1; V: TRBV28; D: -; CDR3: CASSFTGRSYNEQFF; DNA: TGTGCCAGCAGTTTTACAGGGAGGTCCTACAATGAGCAGTTCTTC
size: few; J: TRBJ1-5; V: TRBV11-3; D: -; CDR3: CASSLRDYCNQPQHF; DNA: TGTGCCAGCAGCTTACGTGATTACTGCAATCAGCCCCAGCATTTT
size: many; J: TRBJ2-1; V: TRBV12-3/TRBV12-4; D: -; CDR3: CASSSPGGEQFF; DNA: TGTGCCAGCAGTTCCCCAGGTGGTGAGCAGTTCTTC
size: -; J: TRBJ2-7; V: TRBV7-9; D: -; CDR3: CASSLDTVPYEQYF; DNA: TGTGCCAGCAGCTTAGATACGGTACCCTACGAGCAGTACTTC
size: -; J: TRBJ2-6; V: TRBV7-2; D: -; CDR3: CASSPGGAGANVLTF; DNA: TGTGCCAGCAGCCCCGGAGGGGCCGGGGCCAACGTCCTGACTTTC
size: -; J: TRBJ1-2; V: TRBV18; D: -; CDR3: CASSPVAGSNYGYTF; DNA: TGTGCCAGCTCACCAGTGGCAGGATCTAACTATGGCTACACCTTC
size: -; J: TRBJ2-2; V: TRBV5-1; D: TRBD1; CDR3: CASKSWTGVNTGELFF; DNA: TGCGCCAGCAAGTCCTGGACAGGGGTCAACACCGGGGAGCTGTTTTTT
size: -; J: TRBJ2-1; V: TRBV28; D: TRBD2; CDR3: CASRGLAAYNEQFF; DNA: TGTGCCAGCAGGGGCCTAGCGGCATACAATGAGCAGTTCTTC
size: -; J: TRBJ2-3; V: TRBV29-1; D: -; CDR3: CSVVAPSLGTDTQYF; DNA: TGCAGCGTTGTTGCGCCGTCCCTCGGTACAGATACGCAGTATTTT